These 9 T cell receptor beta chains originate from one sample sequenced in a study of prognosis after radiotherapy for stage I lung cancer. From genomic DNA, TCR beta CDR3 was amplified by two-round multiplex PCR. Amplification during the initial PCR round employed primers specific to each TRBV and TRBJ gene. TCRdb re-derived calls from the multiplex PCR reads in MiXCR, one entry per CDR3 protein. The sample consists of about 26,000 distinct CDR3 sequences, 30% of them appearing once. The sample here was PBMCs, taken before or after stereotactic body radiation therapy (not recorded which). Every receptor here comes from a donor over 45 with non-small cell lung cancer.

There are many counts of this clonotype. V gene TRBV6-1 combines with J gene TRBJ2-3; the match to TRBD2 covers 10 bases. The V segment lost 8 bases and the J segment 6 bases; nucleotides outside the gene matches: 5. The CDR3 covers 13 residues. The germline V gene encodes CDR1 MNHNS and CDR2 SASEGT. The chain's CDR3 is CASGLAGVDTQYF. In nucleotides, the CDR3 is TGTGCCAGCGGCCTAGCGGGAGTTGATACGCAGTATTTT.

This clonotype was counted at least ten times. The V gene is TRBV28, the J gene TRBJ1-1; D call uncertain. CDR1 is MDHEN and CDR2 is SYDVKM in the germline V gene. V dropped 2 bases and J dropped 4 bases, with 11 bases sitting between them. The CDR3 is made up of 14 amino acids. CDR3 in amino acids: CASSLGRTLTEAFF. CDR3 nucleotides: TGTGCCAGCAGTTTAGGGCGGACCCTCACTGAAGCTTTCTTT.

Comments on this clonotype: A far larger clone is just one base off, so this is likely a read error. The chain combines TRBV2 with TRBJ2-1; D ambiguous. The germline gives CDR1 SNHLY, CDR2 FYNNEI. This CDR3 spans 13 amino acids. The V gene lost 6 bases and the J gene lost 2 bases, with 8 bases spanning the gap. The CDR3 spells CASRSNTYNEQFF. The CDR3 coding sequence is TGTGCCAGCAGATCCAATACCTACAATGAGCAGTTCTTC.

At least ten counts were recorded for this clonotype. The CDR3 nucleotides read TGTGCCAGCAGTTACAACTTTAGGAGCGGCCAAGAGACCCAGTACTTC. Residues: CASSYNFRSGQETQYF. V usage is TRBV6-5 and J usage is TRBJ2-5; maybe TRBD2 (5 bases). With 2 bases removed from V and 1 base from J, the gap between germline ends came to 14 bases. Germline V gives CDR1 MNHEY, CDR2 SVGAGI. The CDR3 totals 16 residues.

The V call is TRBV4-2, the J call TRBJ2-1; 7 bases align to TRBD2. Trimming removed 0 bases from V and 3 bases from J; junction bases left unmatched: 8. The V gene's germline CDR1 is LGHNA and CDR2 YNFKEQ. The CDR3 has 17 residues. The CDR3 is CASSQDQSAGVYNEQFF. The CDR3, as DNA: TGTGCCAGCAGCCAAGATCAATCGGCGGGAGTCTACAATGAGCAGTTCTTC.

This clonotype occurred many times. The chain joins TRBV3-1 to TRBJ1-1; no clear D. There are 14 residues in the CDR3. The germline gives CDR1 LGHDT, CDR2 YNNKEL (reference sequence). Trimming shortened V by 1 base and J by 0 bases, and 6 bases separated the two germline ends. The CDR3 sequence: CASSQVSLNTEAFF. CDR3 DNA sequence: TGTGCCAGCAGCCAAGTTTCCCTGAACACTGAAGCTTTCTTT.

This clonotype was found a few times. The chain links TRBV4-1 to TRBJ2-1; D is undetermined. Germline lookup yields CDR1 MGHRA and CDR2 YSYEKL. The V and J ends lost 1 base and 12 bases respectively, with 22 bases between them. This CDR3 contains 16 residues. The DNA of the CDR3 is TGCGCCAGCAGCCAAGGGTATCCGCCAGGACCCCAAGGGCAGTTCTTC. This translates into CASSQGYPPGPQGQFF.

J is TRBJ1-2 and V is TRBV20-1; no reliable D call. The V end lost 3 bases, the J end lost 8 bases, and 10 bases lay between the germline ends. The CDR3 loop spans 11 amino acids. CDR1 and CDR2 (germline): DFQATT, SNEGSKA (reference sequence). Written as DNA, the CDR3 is TGCAGTGCTAGTTGGGTGTCGGGCTACACCTTC. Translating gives CSASWVSGYTF.

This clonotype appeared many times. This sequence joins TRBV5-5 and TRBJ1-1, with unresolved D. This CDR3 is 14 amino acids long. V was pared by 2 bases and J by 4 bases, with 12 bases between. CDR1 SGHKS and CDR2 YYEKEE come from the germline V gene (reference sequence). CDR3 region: CASSFVVGGTEAFF. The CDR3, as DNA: TGTGCCAGCAGCTTTGTGGTGGGTGGCACTGAAGCTTTCTTT.